These T cell receptor beta chains were read from a single sample in a study of OX40 agonist ivuxolimab in advanced cancers. Clones were sequenced by immunoSEQ multiplex PCR, and TCRdb holds only the in-frame ones, with some missing. The table lists about 87,000 clones, approximately 87% of them singletons. Specimen: CD4+ or CD8+ T cells sorted from blood, collected in a trial of the OX40 agonist ivuxolimab. Receptors were obtained from an adult with an advanced solid tumor such as melanoma, head and neck, liver or kidney cancer. Each CDR3 is given with its conserved first and last residue. The order of the fields is J gene, clone size, CDR3 length, V gene, D gene, CDR3 DNA, CDR3 protein. The D gene is left open where the match is weak. Size is omitted from some rows. Given values are once, few, many or a class for expanded clones.

>TRBJ2-3|-|11|TRBV14|-
TGTGCCAGCAGCCAAGGGCGGACGCAGTATTTT
CASSQGRTQYF
>TRBJ2-7|-|15|TRBV11-2|-
TGTGCCAGCAGCTTATCCCAGGGGCTAGGCTACGAGCAGTACTTC
CASSLSQGLGYEQYF
>TRBJ1-2|-|16|TRBV9|-
TGTGCCAGCAGCCGAAGCAGTAACAGGGATATCGGCGGCTACACCTTC
CASSRSSNRDIGGYTF
>TRBJ2-5|-|13|TRBV7-3|TRBD2
TGTGCCAGCAGCTTATCCGGGGGGAAGACCCAGTACTTC
CASSLSGGKTQYF
>TRBJ2-3|-|17|TRBV2|TRBD2
TGTGCCAGCAGTCCTACCTCACTAGCGGGAGGCCCAGATACGCAGTATTTT
CASSPTSLAGGPDTQYF
>TRBJ2-2|-|14|TRBV19|-
TGTGCCAGTAGTTTCTCGAGGGGTCCCGGGGAGCTGTTTTTT
CASSFSRGPGELFF
>TRBJ2-1|-|19|TRBV29-1|TRBD2
TGCAGCGTTGTTCGTTTGGGACTAGCGGGAGAAGGGGAAATCCCTGAGCAGTTCTTC
CSVVRLGLAGEGEIPEQFF
>TRBJ1-3|-|18|TRBV7-2|-
TGTGCCAGCAGCTTAGAAGTCGTGGGCCTGGCCTCTGGAAACACCATATATTTT
CASSLEVVGLASGNTIYF
>TRBJ1-1|-|14|TRBV10-1|-
TGCGCCAGCAGTGATATACAGGGAATCACTGAAGCTTTCTTT
CASSDIQGITEAFF
>TRBJ1-4|-|15|TRBV19|-
TGTGCCAGTAGTATACGACGGTCAACTAATGAAAAACTGTTTTTT
CASSIRRSTNEKLFF
>TRBJ2-1|-|18|TRBV5-6|TRBD2
TGTGCCAGCAGCTTGGCGGGAATAGGACTAGCGGCGGACAATGAGCAGTTCTTC
CASSLAGIGLAADNEQFF
>TRBJ1-2|-|12|TRBV6-1|-
TGTGCCAGCACCGAGGGTGCCTATGGCTACACCTTC
CASTEGAYGYTF
>TRBJ2-1|-|14|TRBV10-1|TRBD2
TGCGCCAGCAGTTCGGGACTAGCGAGCAATGAGCAGTTCTTC
CASSSGLASNEQFF
>TRBJ2-7|-|13|TRBV5-4|-
TGTGCCAGCAGCCCGGGGTTATCCTACGAGCAGTACTTC
CASSPGLSYEQYF
>TRBJ2-5|-|13|TRBV6-6|TRBD2
TGTGCGGCGGGGGGGAGTTACCAAGAGACCCAGTACTTC
CAAGGSYQETQYF
>TRBJ2-5|-|11|TRBV11-2|-
TGTGCCAGCAGCTTTCAGGAGACCCAGTACTTC
CASSFQETQYF
>TRBJ1-2|-|13|TRBV5-6|-
TGTGCCAGCGGCACGGCGACAGTATATGGCTACACCTTC
CASGTATVYGYTF
>TRBJ2-7|-|14|TRBV5-1|TRBD2
TGCGCCAGCAGCGTTAGCGGGGGGGTCTACGAGCAGTACTTC
CASSVSGGVYEQYF
>TRBJ2-1|-|11|TRBV7-9|-
TGTGCCAGCAGCTTAAACAATGAGCAGTTCTTC
CASSLNNEQFF
>TRBJ2-2|few|17|TRBV30|-
TGTGCCTGGAGTGGAAAAAACAGGTTTCCCACGAGGGGGGAGCTGTTTTTT
CAWSGKNRFPTRGELFF
>TRBJ2-7|-|17|TRBV18|-
TGTGCCAGCTCGCCGCTCCCCCAGGGGCGAAGCTCCTACGAGCAGTACTTC
CASSPLPQGRSSYEQYF
>TRBJ1-3|-|15|TRBV5-1|-
TGCGCCAGCAGCTTGAGGGGGGTTTTGCGGGACACCATATATTTT
CASSLRGVLRDTIYF
>TRBJ2-7|few|13|TRBV10-1|-
TGCGCCAGCAGTGGGGGCCCACGGTACGAGCAGTACTTC
CASSGGPRYEQYF
>TRBJ2-7|-|12|TRBV11-2|-
TGTGCCAGCGGCGGCCGCTCCTACGAGCAGTACTTC
CASGGRSYEQYF
>TRBJ2-1|-|11|TRBV7-2|TRBD1
TGTGCCAGCAGCCCTCGGACAGGACAGTTCTTC
CASSPRTGQFF
>TRBJ1-3|-|13|TRBV5-1|-
TGCGCCAGCAGCTTGGGAGTAGGAAACACCATATATTTT
CASSLGVGNTIYF
>TRBJ2-7|-|12|TRBV29-1|-
TGCAGCGTGGAAGACGGCACCTACGAGCAGTACTTC
CSVEDGTYEQYF
>TRBJ2-7|-|10|TRBV2|-
TGTGCCAGCAGTGAAAAAGATCAGTACTTC
CASSEKDQYF
>TRBJ2-3|-|14|TRBV29-1|TRBD1
TGCAGCGTTGAAGTAGGGGGCCGCGGAGATACGCAGTATTTT
CSVEVGGRGDTQYF
>TRBJ2-4|few|15|TRBV30|-
TGTGCCTGGAGTGTAACAGGGAGGGCCAAAAACATTCAGTACTTC
CAWSVTGRAKNIQYF
>TRBJ2-5|-|17|TRBV2|TRBD2
TGTGCCAGCAGTGAAGGGGGCAGCGGGGGGTTCCAAGAGACCCAGTACTTC
CASSEGGSGGFQETQYF
>TRBJ1-1|-|13|TRBV10-3|-
TGTGCCATCAGGGGGGATCTGAACACTGAAGCTTTCTTT
CAIRGDLNTEAFF
>TRBJ2-3|once|14|TRBV5-6|-
TGTGCCAGCAGCTTGGGGACCTCTGGAGATACGCAGTATTTT
CASSLGTSGDTQYF
>TRBJ2-3|medium-sized|17|TRBV18|TRBD2
TGTGCCAGCTCAACGGGGAGGACTAGCGGGGGAGCAGATACGCAGTATTTT
CASSTGRTSGGADTQYF
>TRBJ2-1|few|15|TRBV30|-
TGTGCCTGGAGTCGGCTAGCCCGATCCTACAATGAGCAGTTCTTC
CAWSRLARSYNEQFF
>TRBJ2-7|-|13|TRBV11-2|TRBD2
TGTGCCAGCAGGGAGGGTGCAGGGAGGGGCCAGTACTTC
CASREGAGRGQYF
>TRBJ1-5|few|13|TRBV25-1|-
TGTGCCAGCAGTGAAATCGGCAATCAGCCCCAGCATTTT
CASSEIGNQPQHF
>TRBJ2-1|-|16|TRBV7-8|TRBD2
TGTGCCAGCAGCTTATATGCGGGGGGCCTAAACAATGAGCAGTTCTTC
CASSLYAGGLNNEQFF
>TRBJ2-7|-|14|TRBV5-1|TRBD1
TGCGCCAGCAGCGGGGGACAGAGCTCCTACGAGCAGTACTTC
CASSGGQSSYEQYF
>TRBJ1-2|few|14|TRBV19|-
TGTGCCAGTAGTACCGGGCAGTTAAACTATGGCTACACCTTC
CASSTGQLNYGYTF
>TRBJ2-2|-|15|TRBV7-3|TRBD2
TGTGCCAGCAGCCCGAATGGACTAGCGGGCGGGGAGCTGTTTTTT
CASSPNGLAGGELFF
>TRBJ2-7|-|13|TRBV6-1|-
TGTGCCAGCAGTGTGGGGGATAGCTACGAGCAGTACTTC
CASSVGDSYEQYF
>TRBJ2-7|-|14|TRBV9|-
TGTGCCAGCAGCGTTACCCCGAGCTCCTACGAGCAGTACTTC
CASSVTPSSYEQYF
>TRBJ2-1|-|21|TRBV4-3|TRBD2
TGCGCCAGCAGCCAGAATCTCCAGGGGCTAGCGGGCTACAGCTCCTACAATGAGCAGTTCTTC
CASSQNLQGLAGYSSYNEQFF
>TRBJ2-7|-|13|TRBV2|-
TGTGCCAGCAGTGATCTTGGAGGGGCAGAGCAGTACTTC
CASSDLGGAEQYF
>TRBJ1-6|-|13|TRBV28|-
TGTGCCAGCAGTTTAGGCAGGGATTCACCCCTCCACTTT
CASSLGRDSPLHF
>TRBJ2-3|-|16|TRBV14|-
TGTGCCAGCAGCCCCTTCATTGGGACCAGCACAGATACGCAGTATTTT
CASSPFIGTSTDTQYF
>TRBJ1-2|-|15|TRBV7-3|TRBD1
TGTGCCAGCAGCTTAGGCGACAGGGAGGGCTATGGCTACACCTTC
CASSLGDREGYGYTF
>TRBJ1-4|-|17|TRBV5-1|-
TGCGCCAGCAGCTTGGCCGAGGACAATCAGAGGGGTGAAAAACTGTTTTTT
CASSLAEDNQRGEKLFF
>TRBJ1-2|few|13|TRBV6-1|TRBD1
TGTGCCAGCAGTCGGGACAGCGACTATGGCTACACCTTC
CASSRDSDYGYTF
>TRBJ2-6|-|12|TRBV29-1|-
TGCAGCGTCCGGTCTGGGGCCAACGTCCTGACTTTC
CSVRSGANVLTF
>TRBJ2-7|-|15|TRBV4-3|-
TGCGCCAGCAGCCAAGATAAAGGGGGAACCTACGAGCAGTACTTC
CASSQDKGGTYEQYF
>TRBJ2-7|once|14|TRBV6-5|-
TGTGCCAGCACCCGACCCCGGACAGACTACGAGCAGTACTTC
CASTRPRTDYEQYF
>TRBJ1-3|-|15|TRBV5-1|-
TGCGCCAGCAGCCGTGACTCTCTAGGAGGAAACACCATATATTTT
CASSRDSLGGNTIYF
>TRBJ1-2|-|15|TRBV28|-
TGTGCCAGCAGTTTATCGCCCAGGGTAAACTATGGCTACACCTTC
CASSLSPRVNYGYTF
>TRBJ1-3|-|16|TRBV19|-
TGTGCCAGCAATATACCGGGCGGATTCTCTGGAAACACCATATATTTT
CASNIPGGFSGNTIYF
>TRBJ2-2|-|17|TRBV10-2|-
TGCGCCAGCAGTGATCCCGGACACCCCGCGAACACCGGGGAGCTGTTTTTT
CASSDPGHPANTGELFF